This TCR beta chain originates from a study of T-cell memory formation after mild COVID-19. TCRdb re-derived calls from the 5' RACE reads in MiXCR, one entry per CDR3 protein. The sample holds 400,000 or so distinct CDR3 sequences; around 18% are singletons and the top ten take 7.5% to 9.5%. A few counts support this clonotype. CDR3 length equals 16 residues. Trimming removed 4 bases from V and 4 bases from J, with 19 bases in between. The germline V gene encodes CDR1 KGHSH and CDR2 LQKENI. This chain connects TRBV18 to TRBJ1-1; the D gene is possibly TRBD1 (5 bases). Source material: PBMCs or a T cell subset sorted from them (not recorded which). The clonotype originates from an adult woman who had mild COVID-19 (a few samples of this study predate the infection). Cell type and time point are not known. CDR3 bases: TGTGCCAGCTCACGCCAGGGCTCGGGGCGGTCCACTGAAGCTTTCTTT. It translates to CASSRQGSGRSTEAFF.